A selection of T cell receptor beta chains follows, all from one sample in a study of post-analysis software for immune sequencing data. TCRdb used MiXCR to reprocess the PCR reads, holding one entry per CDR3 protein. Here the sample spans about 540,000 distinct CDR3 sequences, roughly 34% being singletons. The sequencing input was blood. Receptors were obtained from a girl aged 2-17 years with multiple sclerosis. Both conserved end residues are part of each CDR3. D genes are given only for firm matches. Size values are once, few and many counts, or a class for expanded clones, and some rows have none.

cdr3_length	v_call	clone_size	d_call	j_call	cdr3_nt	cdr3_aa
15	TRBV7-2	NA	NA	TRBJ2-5	TGTGCCAGCAGCTTAGTCACATACAAGGGAGAGACCCAGTACTTC	CASSLVTYKGETQYF
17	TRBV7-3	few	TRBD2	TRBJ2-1	TGTGCCAGCAGCGCACCAGGACTAGCGGGGGGTTATAATGAGCAGTTCTTC	CASSAPGLAGGYNEQFF
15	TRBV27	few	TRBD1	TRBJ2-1	TGTGCCAGCAGTTCAGAGGACAGGGTGGGTGATGAGCAGTTCTTC	CASSSEDRVGDEQFF
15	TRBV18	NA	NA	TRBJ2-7	TGTGCCAGCTCACCTCCTCGGACAGCTCCCTACGAGCAGTACTTC	CASSPPRTAPYEQYF
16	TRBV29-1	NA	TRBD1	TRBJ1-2	TGCAGCGTTGCAGGACAGGGAGGCCCTCCTAACCATGGCTACACCTTC	CSVAGQGGPPNHGYTF
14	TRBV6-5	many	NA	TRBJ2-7	TGTGCCAGCAGTTACTCGGACTCTGCCTACGAGCAGTACTTC	CASSYSDSAYEQYF
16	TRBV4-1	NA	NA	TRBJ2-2	TGCGCCAGCAGCTCCCTGGGGGTTAGGGACACCGGGGAGCTGTTTTTT	CASSSLGVRDTGELFF
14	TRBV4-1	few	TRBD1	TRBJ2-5	TGCGCCAGCAGCCAAGGGGACAGTGGGGAGACCCAGTACTTC	CASSQGDSGETQYF
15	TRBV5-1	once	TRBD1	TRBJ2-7	TGCGCCAGCAGCTTCGGGACAGGAAGGATTTACGAGCAGTACTTC	CASSFGTGRIYEQYF
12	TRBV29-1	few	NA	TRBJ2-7	TGCAGCGTTGATGGGGGGAACTACGAGCAGTACTTC	CSVDGGNYEQYF
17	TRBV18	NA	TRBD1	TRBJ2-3	TGTGCCAGCTCACTCGCCGGGACAGTAGAGGGGACAGATACGCAGTATTTT	CASSLAGTVEGTDTQYF